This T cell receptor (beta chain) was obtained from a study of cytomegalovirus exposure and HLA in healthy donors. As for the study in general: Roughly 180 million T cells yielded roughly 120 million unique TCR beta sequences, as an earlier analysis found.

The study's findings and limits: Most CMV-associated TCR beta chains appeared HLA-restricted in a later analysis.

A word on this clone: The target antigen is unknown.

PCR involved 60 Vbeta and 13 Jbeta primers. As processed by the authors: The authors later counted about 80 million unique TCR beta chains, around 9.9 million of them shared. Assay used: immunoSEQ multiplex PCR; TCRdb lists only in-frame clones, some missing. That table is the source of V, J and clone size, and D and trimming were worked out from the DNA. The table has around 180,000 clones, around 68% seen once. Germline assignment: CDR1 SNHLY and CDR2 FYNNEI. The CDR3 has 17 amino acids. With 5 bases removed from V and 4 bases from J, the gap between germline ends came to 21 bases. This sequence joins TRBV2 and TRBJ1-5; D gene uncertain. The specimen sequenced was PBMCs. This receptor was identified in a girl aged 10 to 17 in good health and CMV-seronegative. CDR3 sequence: CASSTSNFESANQPQHF. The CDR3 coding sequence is TGTGCCAGCAGTACGTCAAATTTCGAGAGCGCTAATCAGCCCCAGCATTTT.